The rows below give T cell receptor beta chains drawn from one sample of a study of OX40 agonist ivuxolimab in advanced cancers. Generated by immunoSEQ multiplex PCR, the TCRdb table keeps only in-frame clones and is missing some. The sample holds tens of thousands of clones; roughly four fifths are singletons and the top ten take more than 0.8%. Sample: CD4+ or CD8+ T cells sorted from blood, taken in a trial of the OX40 agonist ivuxolimab. The source is an adult with an advanced solid tumor such as melanoma, head and neck, liver or kidney cancer. Each CDR3 is given without its conserved first and last residue.

v_call	cdr3_aa
TRBV7-9	ASSLGNYNSPLH
TRBV20-1	SASSGWEAF
TRBV5-1	ASRLSDRGFTTNEKLF
TRBV10-3	AITDRDYGYT
TRBV6-1	ASSERVDSPLH
TRBV29-1	SVEGTGSNEKLF
TRBV27	ASSLASRGTEAF
TRBV10-3	AISESRANYGYT
TRBV19	ASIGELIYGYT
TRBV6-6	ASSGQGVGTEAF
TRBV4-2	ASSQASGGINEQF
TRBV6-1	ASTWTGGSYEQY
TRBV7-9	ASSPTTNTEAF
TRBV27	ASSPEGTGYEKLF
TRBV7-8	ASSLSFSGGVSYNEQF
TRBV5-6	ASSLVGLAGHYEQY
TRBV7-9	ASSRDWDYGYT
TRBV12-5	ASVLGLGGGTEAF
TRBV7-2	ASSLAGANNEQF
TRBV4-3	ASSHSSGGQGAGDTQY
TRBV11-2	ASSQRTGRSYNEQF
TRBV30	AWSVFTNTEAF
TRBV29-1	SVRNNEQY
TRBV10-1	ASSEVPGNTIY
TRBV7-9	ASSKPPGISYEQY
TRBV2	ASTPGGIRNQPQH
TRBV23-1	ASSQSYWTYEQY
TRBV6-6	ASSYSGVAF
TRBV7-2	ASSLGGIGFSYGYT
TRBV30	AWSVRAGSSGNTIY
TRBV6-5	ASRATGFIGYT
TRBV11-2	ASSLGQGKRYNEQF
TRBV4-1	ASSQVDREEKKLF
TRBV2	AGHQTSRTEQY
TRBV29-1	SVEEPKQGTNYGYT
TRBV4-1	ASSQIDMGLSYEKLF
TRBV9	ASSVGTTGGGEQF
TRBV7-9	ASSSPGTSALYGYT
TRBV2	ASSESESGANVLT
TRBV19	ASYYQGRNDGYT
TRBV29-1	SVRGTQLSNEQF
TRBV29-1	SVDSKNIQY
TRBV4-1	ASSQSGVGGYT
TRBV11-2	ASSLDPAGNTEAF
TRBV2	ASRVLAVNNEQF
TRBV19	ASSIGLAASDEQF
TRBV30	AWSEDPFIRGYT
TRBV10-2	ASSESIVRGQPQH
TRBV6-1	ASPLLPGGGYGYT
TRBV25-1	ASSEYGWGDNSPLH
TRBV18	ASSPRSAGAGGTEAF
TRBV30	AWEGVGYT
TRBV14	ASSQVVGQSDSPLH
TRBV5-5	ASSLAATSANTEAF
TRBV7-7	ASRRGPNEKLF
TRBV14	ASSQHMGGEQF
TRBV12-5	ASGSGLAGGPETQY
TRBV11-3	ASSSSNYNEQF
TRBV5-6	ASSLAAAEQLY